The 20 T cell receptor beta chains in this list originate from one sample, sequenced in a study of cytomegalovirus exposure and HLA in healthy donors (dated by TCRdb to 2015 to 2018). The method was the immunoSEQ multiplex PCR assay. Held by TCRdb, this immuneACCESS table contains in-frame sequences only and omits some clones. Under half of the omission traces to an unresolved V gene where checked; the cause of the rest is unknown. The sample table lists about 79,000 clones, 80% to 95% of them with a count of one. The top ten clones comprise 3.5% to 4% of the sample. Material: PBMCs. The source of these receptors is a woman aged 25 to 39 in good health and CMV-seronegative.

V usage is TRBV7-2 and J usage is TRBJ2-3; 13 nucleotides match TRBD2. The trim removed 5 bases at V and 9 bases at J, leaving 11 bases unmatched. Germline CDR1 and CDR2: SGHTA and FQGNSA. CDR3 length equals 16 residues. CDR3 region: CASSITSGRAEGTQYF. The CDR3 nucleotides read TGTGCCAGCAGCATCACTAGCGGGAGGGCCGAGGGCACGCAGTATTTT.

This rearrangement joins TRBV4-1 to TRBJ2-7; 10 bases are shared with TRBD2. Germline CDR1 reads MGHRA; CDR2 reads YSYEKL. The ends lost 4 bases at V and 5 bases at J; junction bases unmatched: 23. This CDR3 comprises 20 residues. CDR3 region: CASSRNWLAGDPGGFNEQYF. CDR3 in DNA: TGCGCCAGCAGCCGAAATTGGCTAGCGGGAGACCCGGGAGGGTTCAACGAGCAGTACTTC.

The CDR3 loop is CASNEAANEKLFF. The CDR3 coding sequence is TGTGCCAGTAACGAGGCAGCTAATGAAAAACTGTTTTTT. The V gene is TRBV19, the J gene TRBJ1-4; no definite D call. V shed 7 bases and J shed 3 bases, with 9 bases lying between them. This CDR3 contains 13 residues. Germline-derived CDR1 and CDR2 are LNHDA and SQIVND (reference sequence).

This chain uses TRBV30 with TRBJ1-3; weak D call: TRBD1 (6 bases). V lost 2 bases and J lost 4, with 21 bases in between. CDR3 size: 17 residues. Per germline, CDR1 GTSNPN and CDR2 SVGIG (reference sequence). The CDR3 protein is CAWSRAQQGWVGNTIYF. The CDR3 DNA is TGTGCCTGGAGTCGCGCTCAACAGGGTTGGGTCGGAAACACCATATATTTT. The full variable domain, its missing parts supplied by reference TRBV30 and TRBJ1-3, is SQTIHQWPATLVQPVGSPLSLECTVEGTSNPNLYWYRQAAGRGLQLLFYSVGIGQISSEVPQNLSASRPQDRQFILSSKKLLLSDSGFYLCAWSRAQQGWVGNTIYFGEGSWLTVV.

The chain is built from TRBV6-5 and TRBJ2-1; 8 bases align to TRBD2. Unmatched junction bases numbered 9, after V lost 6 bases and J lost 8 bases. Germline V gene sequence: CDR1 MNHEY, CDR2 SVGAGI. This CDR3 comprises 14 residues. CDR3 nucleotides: TGTGCCAGCAGCCCTAGCGGGCGGGGGGATGAGCAGTTCTTC. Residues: CASSPSGRGDEQFF.

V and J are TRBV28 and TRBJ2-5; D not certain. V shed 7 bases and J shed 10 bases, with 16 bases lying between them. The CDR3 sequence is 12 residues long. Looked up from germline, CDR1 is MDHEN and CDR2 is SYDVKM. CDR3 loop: CASTTTGADQYF. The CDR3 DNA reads TGTGCCAGCACCACGACCGGCGCGGACCAGTACTTC. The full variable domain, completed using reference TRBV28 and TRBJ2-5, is DVKVTQSSRYLVKRTGEKVFLECVQDMDHENMFWYRQDPGLGLRLIYFSYDVKMKEKGDIPEGYSVSREKKERFSLILESASTNQTSMYLCASTTTGADQYFGPGTRLLVL.

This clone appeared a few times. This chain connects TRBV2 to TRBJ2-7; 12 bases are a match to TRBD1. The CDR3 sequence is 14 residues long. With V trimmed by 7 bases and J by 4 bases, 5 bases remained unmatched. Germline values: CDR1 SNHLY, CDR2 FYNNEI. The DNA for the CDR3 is TGTGCCAGCACCCGGGACAGGGGGCTTTACGAGCAGTACTTC. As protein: CASTRDRGLYEQYF.

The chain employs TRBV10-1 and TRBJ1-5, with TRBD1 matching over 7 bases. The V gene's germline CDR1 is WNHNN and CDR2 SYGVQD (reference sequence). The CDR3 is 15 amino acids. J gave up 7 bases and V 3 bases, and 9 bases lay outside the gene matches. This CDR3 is CASSEKGARGQPQHF. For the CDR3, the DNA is TGCGCCAGCAGTGAAAAGGGGGCGAGGGGGCAGCCCCAGCATTTT.

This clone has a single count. CDR3 sequence (DNA): TGCAGCGTTCGTGGGGGACTAGCGAGAAACCTGCCCTACAATGAGCAGTTCTTC. As protein: CSVRGGLARNLPYNEQFF. The chain is built from TRBV29-1 and TRBJ2-1; TRBD2 aligns across 10 bases. With 5 bases clipped from V and 2 bases from J, the junction kept 15 bases outside the gene matches. Germline V lookup: CDR1 SQVTM, CDR2 ANQGSEA. The CDR3 loop spans 18 amino acids.

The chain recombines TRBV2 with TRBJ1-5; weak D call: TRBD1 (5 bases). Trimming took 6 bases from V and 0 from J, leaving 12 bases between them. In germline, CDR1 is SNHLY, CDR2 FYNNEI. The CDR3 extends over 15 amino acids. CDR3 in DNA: TGTGCCAGCAGCCTCGACAGATTTAGCAATCAGCCCCAGCATTTT. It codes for CASSLDRFSNQPQHF.

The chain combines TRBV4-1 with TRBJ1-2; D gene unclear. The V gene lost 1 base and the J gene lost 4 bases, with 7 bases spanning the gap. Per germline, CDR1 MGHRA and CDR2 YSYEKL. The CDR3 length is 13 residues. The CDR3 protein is CASSQVRGYGYTF. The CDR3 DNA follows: TGCGCCAGCAGCCAAGTCCGGGGCTATGGCTACACCTTC.

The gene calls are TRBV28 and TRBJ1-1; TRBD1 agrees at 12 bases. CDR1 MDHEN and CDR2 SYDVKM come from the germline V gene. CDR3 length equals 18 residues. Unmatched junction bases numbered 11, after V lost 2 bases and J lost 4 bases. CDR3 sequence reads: CASSLGPGQGARSTEAFF. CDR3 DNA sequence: TGTGCCAGCAGTTTAGGTCCGGGACAGGGGGCGAGGAGCACTGAAGCTTTCTTT.

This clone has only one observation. The CDR3 is CASSPRTGSMNTEAFF. CDR3 in DNA: TGTGCCAGCTCACCACGGACAGGTTCCATGAACACTGAAGCTTTCTTT. The genes are TRBV18 and TRBJ1-1; the match to TRBD1 covers 7 bases. Germline-derived CDR1 and CDR2 are KGHSH and LQKENI. The CDR3 covers 16 residues. V trimming: 1 base; J trimming: 0 bases; junction bases outside the gene matches: 5.

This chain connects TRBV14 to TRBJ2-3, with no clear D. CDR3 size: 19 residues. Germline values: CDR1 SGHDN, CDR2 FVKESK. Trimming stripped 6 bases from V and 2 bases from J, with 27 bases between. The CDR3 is CASSPILVGYTSATDTQYF. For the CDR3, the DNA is TGTGCCAGCAGTCCTATTCTTGTCGGATACACGAGCGCCACAGATACGCAGTATTTT. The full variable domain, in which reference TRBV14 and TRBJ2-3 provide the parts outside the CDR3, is EAGVTQFPSHSVIEKGQTVTLRCDPISGHDNLYWYRRVMGKEIKFLLHFVKESKQDESGMPNNRFLAERTGGTYSTLKVQPAELEDSGVYFCASSPILVGYTSATDTQYFGPGTRLTVL.

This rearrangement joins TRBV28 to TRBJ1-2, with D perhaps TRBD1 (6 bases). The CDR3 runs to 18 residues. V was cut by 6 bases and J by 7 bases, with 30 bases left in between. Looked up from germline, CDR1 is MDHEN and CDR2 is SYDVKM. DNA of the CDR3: TGTGCCAGCAGCCCATCGCGGGCAGGGGCCCGGTCCCGGCGTGGCTACACCTTC. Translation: CASSPSRAGARSRRGYTF.

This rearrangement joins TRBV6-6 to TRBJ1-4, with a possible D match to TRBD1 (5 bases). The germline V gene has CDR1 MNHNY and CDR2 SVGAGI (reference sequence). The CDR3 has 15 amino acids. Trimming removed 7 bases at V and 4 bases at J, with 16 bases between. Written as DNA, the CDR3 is TGTGCCAGCACCAGAGGACACATGGTTAATGAAAAACTGTTTTTT. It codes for CASTRGHMVNEKLFF.

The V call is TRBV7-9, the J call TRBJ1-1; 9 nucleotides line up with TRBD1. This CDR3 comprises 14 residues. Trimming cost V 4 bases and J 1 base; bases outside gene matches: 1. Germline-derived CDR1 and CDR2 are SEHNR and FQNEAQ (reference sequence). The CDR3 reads CASSWTGANTEAFF. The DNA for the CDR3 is TGTGCCAGCAGCTGGACAGGGGCGAACACTGAAGCTTTCTTT.

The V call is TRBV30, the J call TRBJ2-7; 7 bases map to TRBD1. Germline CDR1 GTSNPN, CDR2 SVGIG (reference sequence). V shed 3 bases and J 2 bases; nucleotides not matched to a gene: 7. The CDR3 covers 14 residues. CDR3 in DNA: TGTGCCTGGAGGAAGACAGGGTCGACCTACGAGCAGTACTTC. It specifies CAWRKTGSTYEQYF.

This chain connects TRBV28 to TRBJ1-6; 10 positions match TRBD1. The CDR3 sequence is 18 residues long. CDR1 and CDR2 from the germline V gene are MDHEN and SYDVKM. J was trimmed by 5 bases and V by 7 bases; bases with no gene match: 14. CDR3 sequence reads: CASKTLDRGRGDNSPLHF. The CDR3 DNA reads TGTGCCAGCAAAACGTTAGACAGGGGGCGCGGGGATAATTCACCCCTCCACTTT. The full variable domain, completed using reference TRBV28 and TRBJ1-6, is DVKVTQSSRYLVKRTGEKVFLECVQDMDHENMFWYRQDPGLGLRLIYFSYDVKMKEKGDIPEGYSVSREKKERFSLILESASTNQTSMYLCASKTLDRGRGDNSPLHFGNGTRLTVT.

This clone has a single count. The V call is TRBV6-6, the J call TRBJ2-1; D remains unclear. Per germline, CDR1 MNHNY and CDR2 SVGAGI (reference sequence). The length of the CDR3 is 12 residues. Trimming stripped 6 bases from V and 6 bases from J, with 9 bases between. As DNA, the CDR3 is TGTGCCAGCAGCTACCTCGGCAATGAGCAGTTCTTC. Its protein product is CASSYLGNEQFF.